This entry features one T cell receptor (beta chain) sequence. One end of the junction varies from germline; a read error may be responsible. The data derive from a study of blood T cell repertoires in COVID-19. Germline V gene sequence: CDR1 SGHRS, CDR2 YFSETQ. This CDR3 region has 15 residues. Assay: immunoSEQ multiplex PCR; the TCRdb copy retains only in-frame clones and omits some. The sample has under 300,000 clones; approximately 89% are singletons. Recruits, aged roughly 18 to 100 years, lived in 24 US areas. Cohorts were determined from participant-reported clinical history. Exposed volunteers were people who met a COVID-19 case within 2 weeks before study entry.

The gene calls are TRBV5-1 and TRBJ1-4, with TRBD1 identical over 7 bases. This receptor was identified in a woman between 35 and 50 years old who had been exposed to COVID-19. Sequencing was carried out using PBMCs or T cells enriched from blood (not recorded which). The CDR3 nucleotides read TGTGCCAGCAGCTCCTTTGTGAGACAGGGTCTTGTTCGGTTTTTT. Translation: CASSSFVRQGLVRFF.